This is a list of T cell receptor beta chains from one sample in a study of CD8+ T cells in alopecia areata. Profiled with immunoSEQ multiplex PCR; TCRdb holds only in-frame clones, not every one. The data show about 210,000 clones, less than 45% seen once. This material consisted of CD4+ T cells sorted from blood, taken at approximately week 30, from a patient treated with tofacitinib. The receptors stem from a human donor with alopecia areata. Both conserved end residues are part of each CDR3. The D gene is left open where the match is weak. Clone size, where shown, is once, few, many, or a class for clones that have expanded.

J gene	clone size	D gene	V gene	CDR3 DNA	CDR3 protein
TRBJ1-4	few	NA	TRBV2	TGTGCCAGCAGACGCGAGGAGGGTCATAATGAAAAACTGTTTTTT	CASRREEGHNEKLFF
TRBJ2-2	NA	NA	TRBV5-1	TGCGCCAGCAGCCCGGGTTCTCCGAACACCGGGGAGCTGTTTTTT	CASSPGSPNTGELFF
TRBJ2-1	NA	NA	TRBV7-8	TGTGCCAGTCACAAGGACTACAATGAGCAGTTCTTC	CASHKDYNEQFF
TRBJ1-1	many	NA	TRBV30	TGTGCCTGGGATGACAGGACCCCGGGGATCACTGAAGCTTTCTTT	CAWDDRTPGITEAFF
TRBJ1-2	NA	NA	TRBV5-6	TGTGCCAGCAGCTTGAAGAACTATGGCTACACCTTC	CASSLKNYGYTF
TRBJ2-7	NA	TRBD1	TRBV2	TGTGCCAGCATGTGGGGGACAGGACAATACGAGCAGTACTTC	CASMWGTGQYEQYF
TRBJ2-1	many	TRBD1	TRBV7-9	TGTGCCAGCAGCGAGGGACAGGACTCCTACAATGAGCAGTTCTTC	CASSEGQDSYNEQFF
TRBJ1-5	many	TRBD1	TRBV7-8	TGTGCCAGCAGCCCGGACAGGGGGTACAATCAGCCCCAGCATTTT	CASSPDRGYNQPQHF
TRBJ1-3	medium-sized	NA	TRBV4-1	TGCGCCAGCAGCCAAGAGGGTGTGGGAAACACCATATATTTT	CASSQEGVGNTIYF
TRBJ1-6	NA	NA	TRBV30	TGTGCCTGGAGTGTCGCAGGACCGAGTTCACCCCTCCACTTT	CAWSVAGPSSPLHF
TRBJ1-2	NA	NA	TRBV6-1	TGTGCCAGCAGTGAAGTAGGGGGAGGTTATAACTATGGCTACACCTTC	CASSEVGGGYNYGYTF
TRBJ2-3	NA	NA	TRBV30	TGTGCCTGGAGTGCCAACTTTGCTAGCACAGATACGCAGTATTTT	CAWSANFASTDTQYF
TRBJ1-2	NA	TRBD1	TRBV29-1	TGCAGCGTTGAAGCTCAGCAGGGGGCCTGGTCCTATGGCTACACCTTC	CSVEAQQGAWSYGYTF
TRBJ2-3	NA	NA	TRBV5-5	TGTGCCAGCAAGGCCAGCGGTACGCAGTATTTT	CASKASGTQYF
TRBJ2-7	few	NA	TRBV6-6	TGTGCCAGCAGTTACGCTCGCAACGAGCAGTACTTC	CASSYARNEQYF
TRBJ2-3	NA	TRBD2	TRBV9	TGTGCCAGCAGCGTAGGGGACTACCCCAACACAGATACGCAGTATTTT	CASSVGDYPNTDTQYF
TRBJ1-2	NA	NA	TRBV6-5	TGTGCCAGCAGTTACTCCTCAGGGCTCTCTAACTATGGCTACACCTTC	CASSYSSGLSNYGYTF
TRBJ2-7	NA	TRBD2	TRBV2	TGTGCCAGCAGTGTGAGGACTAGCGGGGGGGCGAGCTCCTACGAGCAGTACTTC	CASSVRTSGGASSYEQYF
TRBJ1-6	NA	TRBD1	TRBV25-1	TGTGCCAGCAGTGAATCCGGGACAGGGGATTCACCCCTCCACTTT	CASSESGTGDSPLHF
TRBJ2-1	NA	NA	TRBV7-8	TGTGCCAGCAGCCCCTTCCCGGGGGGCCAATACAATGAGCAGTTCTTC	CASSPFPGGQYNEQFF
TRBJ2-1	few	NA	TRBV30	TGTGCCTGGAGAAGGGCCTACAATGAGCAGTTCTTC	CAWRRAYNEQFF
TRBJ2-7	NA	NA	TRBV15	TGTGCCACCAGCAGAGAGTCGGCCGCACCGTACGAGCAGTACTTC	CATSRESAAPYEQYF
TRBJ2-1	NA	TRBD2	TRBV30	TGTGCCTGGAGTCGGACTAGCGGGGGAAGGGGGTTCTTC	CAWSRTSGGRGFF
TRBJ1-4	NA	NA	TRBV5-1	TGCGCCAGCAGCTTGGAGCAGCTACCCAATGAAAAACTGTTTTTT	CASSLEQLPNEKLFF
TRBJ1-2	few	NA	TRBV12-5	TGTGCTAGTGGTTTGGTTCCAGGCCCAAACTATGGCTACACCTTC	CASGLVPGPNYGYTF
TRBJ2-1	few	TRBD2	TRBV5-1	TGCGCCAGCAGCTTGCGGACTAGCGGGAGTGAGACCTACAATGAGCAGTTCTTC	CASSLRTSGSETYNEQFF
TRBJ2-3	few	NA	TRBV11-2	TGTGCCAGCAGCTTTCCGGGACCCTACACAGATACGCAGTATTTT	CASSFPGPYTDTQYF
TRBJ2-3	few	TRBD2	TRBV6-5	TGTGCCAGCAGACGTAGCGGGAGGTCCACAGATACGCAGTATTTT	CASRRSGRSTDTQYF
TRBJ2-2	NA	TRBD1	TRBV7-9	TGTGCCAGCAGCTTGGGGACAGTTTACACCGGGGAGCTGTTTTTT	CASSLGTVYTGELFF
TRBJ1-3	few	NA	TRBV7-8	TGTGCCAGCAGCCCGGGCCCCTCTGGAAACACCATATATTTT	CASSPGPSGNTIYF
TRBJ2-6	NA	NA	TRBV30	TGTGCCTGGAGAAAACCAACGGGACAAGACAACGTCCTGACTTTC	CAWRKPTGQDNVLTF
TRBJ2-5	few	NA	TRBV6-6	TGTGCCAGCAGTTCTATCTTGCGGGAGACCCAGTACTTC	CASSSILRETQYF
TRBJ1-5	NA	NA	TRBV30	TGTGCCTGGAGTGCCGAGGGCAATCAGCCCCAGCATTTT	CAWSAEGNQPQHF
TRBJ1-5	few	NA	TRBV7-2	TGTGCCAGCAGTCCAGGGTACAGCCAGCCCCAGCATTTT	CASSPGYSQPQHF
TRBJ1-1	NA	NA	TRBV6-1	TGTGCCAGCAGTGAAGGGGATGACACTGAAGCTTTCTTT	CASSEGDDTEAFF
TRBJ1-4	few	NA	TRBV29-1	TGCAGCGTTGAAGAATTAAGGCATGATAACAGGGTCAATGAAAAACTGTTTTTT	CSVEELRHDNRVNEKLFF
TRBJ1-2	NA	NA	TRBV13	TGTGCCAGCAGCTTTCACAGGACCGCTGGCTACACCTTC	CASSFHRTAGYTF
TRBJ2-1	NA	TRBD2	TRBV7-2	TGTGCCAGCAGCTTTCTGACTAGCGGGAACAATGAGCAGTTCTTC	CASSFLTSGNNEQFF
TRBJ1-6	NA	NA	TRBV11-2	TGTGCCAGCAGCCCGGCAGGGGCTCAGAATTCACCCCTCCACTTT	CASSPAGAQNSPLHF
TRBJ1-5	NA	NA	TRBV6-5	TGTGCCAGCAGTTACGGTTATAGCAATCAGCCCCAGCATTTT	CASSYGYSNQPQHF
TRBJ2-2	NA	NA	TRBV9	TGTGCCAGCAGCGTAGAGGCTAGCAGCGGGGAGCTGTTTTTT	CASSVEASSGELFF
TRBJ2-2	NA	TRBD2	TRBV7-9	TGTGCCAGCAGCCCCGGGACTAGCGGGAAGTCAACCGGGGAGCTGTTTTTT	CASSPGTSGKSTGELFF
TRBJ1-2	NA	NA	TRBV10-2	TGCGCCAGCAGCCTACAGACCAACTATGGCTACACCTTC	CASSLQTNYGYTF
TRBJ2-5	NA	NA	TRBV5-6	TGTGCCAGCACTCCAGAAGGCTCTGTCCAAGAGACCCAGTACTTC	CASTPEGSVQETQYF
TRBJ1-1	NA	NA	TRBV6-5	TGTGCCAGCAGTTCCAGGGCTGGAGCTTTCTTT	CASSSRAGAFF
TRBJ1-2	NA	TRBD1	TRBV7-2	TGTGCCAGCAGCTTAGGGACCGGGACAGGGGCCCACGGCTACACCTTC	CASSLGTGTGAHGYTF
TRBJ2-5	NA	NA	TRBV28	TGTGCCAGCAGTTTCGGGACAGACGGGGGGACCCAGTACTTC	CASSFGTDGGTQYF
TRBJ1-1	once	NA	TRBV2	TGTGCCAGCGGCCAGGCCTTAAGAGGCACTGAAGCTTTCTTT	CASGQALRGTEAFF
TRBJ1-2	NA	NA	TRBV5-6	TGTGCCAGCAGCTTGCAGACAGTTACTGGCTACACCTTC	CASSLQTVTGYTF
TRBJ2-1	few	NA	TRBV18	TGTGCCAGCTCACAGGGACACGGGAGTAACAATGAGCAGTTCTTC	CASSQGHGSNNEQFF
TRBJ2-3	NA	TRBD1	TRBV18	TGTGCCAGCTCACCAGCCGGGACAGGGAAAGGAGATACGCAGTATTTT	CASSPAGTGKGDTQYF
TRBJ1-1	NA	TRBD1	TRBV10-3	TGTGCCATCAGTGTAAGGACAGGAACCCTCACTGAAGCTTTCTTT	CAISVRTGTLTEAFF
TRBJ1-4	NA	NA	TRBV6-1	TGTGCCAGCAGTGCTGACAGCTTTGTGTCAACTAATGAAAAACTGTTTTTT	CASSADSFVSTNEKLFF
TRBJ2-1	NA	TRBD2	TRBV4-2	TGTGCCAGCAGCCAAGCGTCTAGCGGGGCCTTGGAGCAGTTCTTC	CASSQASSGALEQFF
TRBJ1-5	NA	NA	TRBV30	TGTGCCTGGAGTCTACAGGGAGATCAGCCCCAGCATTTT	CAWSLQGDQPQHF